This T cell receptor (beta chain) emerged from a study of identical twins. Turning to this clonotype: The antigen remains undetermined.

Each CDR3 protein is one row after TCRdb ran MiXCR on the 5' RACE reads. Counted here are approximately 1.8 million distinct CDR3 sequences, about 31% occurring once; the ten biggest clones make up 0.25% to 0.3%. The CDR3 has 14 residues. The V and J ends lost 6 bases and 1 base respectively, with 12 bases between them. The V gene's germline CDR1 is MNHEY and CDR2 SVGAGI. The study's findings and limits: Among monozygotic twins, out-of-frame TCR alpha sharing exceeded what models predicted.

The sequenced sample consisted of cord blood. The chain joins TRBV6-5 to TRBJ1-1; the D gene is possibly TRBD1 (5 bases). The sequence was obtained from a newborn girl in good health. The CDR3 DNA reads TGTGCCAGCAGGCGGGACGGGTCGAACACTGAAGCTTTCTTT. It translates to CASRRDGSNTEAFF.